The T cell receptor beta chain described here comes from a study of blood T cells in healthy people across ages. Trimming pared 5 bases from V and 11 bases from J, leaving 16 bases between. The CDR3 length is 12 residues. Germline V lookup: CDR1 SGHRS, CDR2 YFSETQ. It was with a sample-barcoded 5' primer and a J-beta primer mix that a second PCR of roughly 6 to 12 cycles was run. With 12 random nucleotides, a template-switch adaptor tagged each individual cDNA molecule. TCRdb used MiXCR to reprocess the 5' RACE reads, holding one entry per CDR3 protein. The data show under 1 million distinct CDR3 sequences, roughly 44% seen once. PBMCs were isolated at a quantity of at least 7 million per sample.

V usage is TRBV5-1 and J usage is TRBJ2-5; D is possibly TRBD1 or TRBD2 (5 bases each). The TCR was taken from a man in his sixties in good health. Sequenced input: blood. The CDR3 reads CASRSTRGEQYF. As DNA, the CDR3 is TGCGCCAGCAGATCGACGAGAGGGGAGCAGTACTTC.